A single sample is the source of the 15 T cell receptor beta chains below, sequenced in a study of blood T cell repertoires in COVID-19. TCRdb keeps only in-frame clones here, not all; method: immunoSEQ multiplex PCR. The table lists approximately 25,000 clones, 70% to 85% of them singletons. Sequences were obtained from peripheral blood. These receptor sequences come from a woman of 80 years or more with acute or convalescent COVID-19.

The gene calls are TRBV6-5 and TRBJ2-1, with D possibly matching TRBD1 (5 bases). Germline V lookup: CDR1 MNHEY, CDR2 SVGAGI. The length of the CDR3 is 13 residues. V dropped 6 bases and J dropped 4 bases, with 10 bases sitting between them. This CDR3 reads CASRETVYNEQFF. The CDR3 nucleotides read TGTGCCAGCAGGGAGACAGTTTACAATGAGCAGTTCTTC.

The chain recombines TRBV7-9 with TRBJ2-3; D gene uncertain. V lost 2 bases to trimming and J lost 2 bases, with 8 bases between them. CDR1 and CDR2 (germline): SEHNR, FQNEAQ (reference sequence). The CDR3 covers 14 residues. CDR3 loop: CASSLTGYTDTQYF. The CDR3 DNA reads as TGTGCCAGCAGCTTAACCGGGTACACAGATACGCAGTATTTT.

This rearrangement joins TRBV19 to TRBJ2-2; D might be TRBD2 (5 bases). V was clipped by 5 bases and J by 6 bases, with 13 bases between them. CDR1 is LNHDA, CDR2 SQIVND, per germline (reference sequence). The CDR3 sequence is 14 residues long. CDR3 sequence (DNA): TGTGCCAGTAGTCAACCAGTGCGGGCCGGGGAGCTGTTTTTT. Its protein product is CASSQPVRAGELFF.

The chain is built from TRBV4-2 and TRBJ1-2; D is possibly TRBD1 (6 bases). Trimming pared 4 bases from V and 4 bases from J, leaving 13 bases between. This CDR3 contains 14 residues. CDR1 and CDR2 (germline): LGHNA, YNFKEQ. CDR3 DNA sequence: TGTGCCAGCAGCCGGGGGGGCATACCCTATGGCTACACCTTC. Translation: CASSRGGIPYGYTF.

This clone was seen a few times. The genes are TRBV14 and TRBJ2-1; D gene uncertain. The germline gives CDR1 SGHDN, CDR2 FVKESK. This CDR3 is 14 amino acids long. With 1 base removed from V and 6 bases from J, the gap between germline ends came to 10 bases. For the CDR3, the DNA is TGTGCCAGCAGCCAAGTTCCGGTCATCAATGAGCAGTTCTTC. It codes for CASSQVPVINEQFF.

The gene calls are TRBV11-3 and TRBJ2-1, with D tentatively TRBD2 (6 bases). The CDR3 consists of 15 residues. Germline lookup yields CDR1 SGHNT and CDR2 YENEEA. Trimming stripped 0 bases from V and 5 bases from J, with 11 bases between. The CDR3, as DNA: TGTGCCAGCAGCTTAGATGGGGCTAGCGACAATGAGCAGTTCTTC. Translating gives CASSLDGASDNEQFF.

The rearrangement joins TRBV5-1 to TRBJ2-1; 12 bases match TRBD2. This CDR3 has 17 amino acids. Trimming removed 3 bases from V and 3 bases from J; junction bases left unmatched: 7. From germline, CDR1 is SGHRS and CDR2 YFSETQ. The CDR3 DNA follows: TGCGCCAGCAGCTGGGGACTAGCGGGCGTTATCTACAATGAGCAGTTCTTC. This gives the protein CASSWGLAGVIYNEQFF.

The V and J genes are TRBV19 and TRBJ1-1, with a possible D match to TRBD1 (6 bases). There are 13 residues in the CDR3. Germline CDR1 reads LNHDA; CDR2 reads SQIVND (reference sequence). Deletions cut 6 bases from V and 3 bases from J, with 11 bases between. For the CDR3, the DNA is TGTGCCAGTAGCACGACAGGCGACACTGAAGCTTTCTTT. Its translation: CASSTTGDTEAFF.

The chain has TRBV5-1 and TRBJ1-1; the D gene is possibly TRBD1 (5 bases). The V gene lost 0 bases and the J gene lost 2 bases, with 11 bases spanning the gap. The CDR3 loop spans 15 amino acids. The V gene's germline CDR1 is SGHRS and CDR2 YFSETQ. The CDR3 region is CASSLGKTVNTEAFF. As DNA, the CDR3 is TGCGCCAGCAGCTTGGGGAAGACAGTTAACACTGAAGCTTTCTTT.

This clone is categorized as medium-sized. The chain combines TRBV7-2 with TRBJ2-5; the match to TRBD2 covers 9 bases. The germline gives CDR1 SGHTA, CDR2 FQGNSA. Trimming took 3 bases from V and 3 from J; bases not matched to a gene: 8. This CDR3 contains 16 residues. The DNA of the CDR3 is TGTGCCAGCAGCTTGGGAGCGGGGGGACCAAAAGAGACCCAGTACTTC. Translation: CASSLGAGGPKETQYF.

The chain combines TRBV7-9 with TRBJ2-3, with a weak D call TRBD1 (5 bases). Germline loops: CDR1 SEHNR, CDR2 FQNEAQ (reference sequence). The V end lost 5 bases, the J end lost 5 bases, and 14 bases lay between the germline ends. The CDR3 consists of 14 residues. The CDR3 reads CASSIGQKKDTQYF. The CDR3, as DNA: TGTGCCAGCAGCATTGGACAAAAGAAAGATACGCAGTATTTT.

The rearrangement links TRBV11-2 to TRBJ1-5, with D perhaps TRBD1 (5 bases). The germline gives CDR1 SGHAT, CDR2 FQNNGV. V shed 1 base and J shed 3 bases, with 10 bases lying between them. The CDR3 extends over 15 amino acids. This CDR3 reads CASSLGQRSNQPQHF. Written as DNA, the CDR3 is TGTGCCAGCAGCTTAGGACAGAGGTCCAATCAGCCCCAGCATTTT.

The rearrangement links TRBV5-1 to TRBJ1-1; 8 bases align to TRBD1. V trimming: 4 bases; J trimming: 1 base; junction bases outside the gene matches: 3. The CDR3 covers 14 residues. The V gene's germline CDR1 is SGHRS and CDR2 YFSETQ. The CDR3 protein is CASSAGTGNTEAFF. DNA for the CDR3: TGCGCCAGCAGCGCCGGGACAGGGAACACTGAAGCTTTCTTT.

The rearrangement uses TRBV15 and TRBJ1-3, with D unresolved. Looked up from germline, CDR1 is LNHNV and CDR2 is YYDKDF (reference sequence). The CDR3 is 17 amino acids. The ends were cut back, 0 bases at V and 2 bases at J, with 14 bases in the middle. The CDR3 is CATSRDRGFSAGNTIYF. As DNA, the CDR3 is TGTGCCACCAGCAGAGATCGAGGGTTTAGCGCTGGAAACACCATATATTTT.

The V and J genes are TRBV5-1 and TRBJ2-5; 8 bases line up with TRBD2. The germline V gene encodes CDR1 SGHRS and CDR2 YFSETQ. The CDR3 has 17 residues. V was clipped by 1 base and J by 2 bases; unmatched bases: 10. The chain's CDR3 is CASSLPSAGEVQETQYF. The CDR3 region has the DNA TGCGCCAGCAGCTTGCCCTCAGCGGGGGAGGTTCAAGAGACCCAGTACTTC.